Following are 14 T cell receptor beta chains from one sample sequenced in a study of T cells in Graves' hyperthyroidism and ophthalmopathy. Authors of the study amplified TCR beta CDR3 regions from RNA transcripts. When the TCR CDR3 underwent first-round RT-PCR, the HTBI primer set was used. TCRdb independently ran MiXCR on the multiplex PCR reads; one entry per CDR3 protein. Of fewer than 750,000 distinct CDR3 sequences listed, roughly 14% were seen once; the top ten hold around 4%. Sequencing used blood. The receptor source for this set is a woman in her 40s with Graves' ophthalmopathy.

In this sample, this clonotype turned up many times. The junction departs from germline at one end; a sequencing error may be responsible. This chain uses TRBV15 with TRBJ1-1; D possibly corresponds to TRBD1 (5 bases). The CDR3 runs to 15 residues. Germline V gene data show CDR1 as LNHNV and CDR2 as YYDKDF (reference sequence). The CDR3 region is CATSRDRTPNTEASF. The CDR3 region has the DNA TGTGCCACCAGCAGAGACCGGACACCCAACACTGAAGCTTCCTTT.

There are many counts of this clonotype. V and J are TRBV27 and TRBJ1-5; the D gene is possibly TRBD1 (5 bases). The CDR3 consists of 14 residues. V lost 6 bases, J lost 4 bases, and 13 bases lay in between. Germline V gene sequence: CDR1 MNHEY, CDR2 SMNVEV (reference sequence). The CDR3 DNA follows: TGTGCCAGCAGCTGGGGGAGGGGAAATCAGCCCCAGCATTTT. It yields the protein CASSWGRGNQPQHF.

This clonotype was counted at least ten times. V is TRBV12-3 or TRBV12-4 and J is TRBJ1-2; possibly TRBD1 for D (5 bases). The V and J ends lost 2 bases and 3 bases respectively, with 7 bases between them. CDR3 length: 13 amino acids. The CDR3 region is CASSLRGHYGYTF. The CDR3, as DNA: TGTGCCAGCAGTTTAAGGGGTCACTATGGCTACACCTTC.

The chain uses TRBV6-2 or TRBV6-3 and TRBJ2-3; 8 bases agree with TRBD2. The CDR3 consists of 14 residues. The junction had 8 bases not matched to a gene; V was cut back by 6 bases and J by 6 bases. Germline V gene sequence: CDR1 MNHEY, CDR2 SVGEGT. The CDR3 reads CASRSGGPVDTQYF. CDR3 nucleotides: TGTGCCAGCAGGTCGGGAGGGCCTGTGGATACGCAGTATTTT.

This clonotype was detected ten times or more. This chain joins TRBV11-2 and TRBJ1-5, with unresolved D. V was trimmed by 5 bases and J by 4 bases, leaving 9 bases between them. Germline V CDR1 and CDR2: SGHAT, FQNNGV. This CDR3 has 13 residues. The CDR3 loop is CASSPVLNQPQHF. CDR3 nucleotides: TGTGCCAGCAGCCCTGTACTTAATCAGCCCCAGCATTTT.

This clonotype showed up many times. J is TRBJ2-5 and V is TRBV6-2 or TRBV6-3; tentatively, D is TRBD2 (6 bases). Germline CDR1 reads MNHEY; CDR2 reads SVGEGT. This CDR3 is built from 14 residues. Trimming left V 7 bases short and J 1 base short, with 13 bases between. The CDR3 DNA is TGTGCCAGCATGATGGAGGGCGGCCAAGAGACCCAGTACTTC. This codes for CASMMEGGQETQYF.

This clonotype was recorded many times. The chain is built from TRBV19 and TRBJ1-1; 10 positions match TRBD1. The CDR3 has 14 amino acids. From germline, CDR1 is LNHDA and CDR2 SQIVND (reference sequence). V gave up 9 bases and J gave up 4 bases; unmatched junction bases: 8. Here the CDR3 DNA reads TGTGCCAGCCGTCCCGGGACAGGGGCCACTGAAGCTTTCTTT. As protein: CASRPGTGATEAFF. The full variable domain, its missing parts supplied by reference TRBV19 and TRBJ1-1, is DGGITQSPKYLFRKEGQNVTLSCEQNLNHDAMYWYRQDPGQGLRLIYYSQIVNDFQKGDIAEGYSVSREKKESFPLTVTSAQKNPTAFYLCASRPGTGATEAFFGQGTRLTVV.

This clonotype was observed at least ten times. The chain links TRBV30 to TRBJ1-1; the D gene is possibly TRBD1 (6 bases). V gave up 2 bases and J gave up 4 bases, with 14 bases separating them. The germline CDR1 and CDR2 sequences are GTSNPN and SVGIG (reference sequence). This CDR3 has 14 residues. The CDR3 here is CAWSIGGASTEAFF. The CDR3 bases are TGTGCCTGGAGTATCGGGGGCGCGAGCACTGAAGCTTTCTTT.

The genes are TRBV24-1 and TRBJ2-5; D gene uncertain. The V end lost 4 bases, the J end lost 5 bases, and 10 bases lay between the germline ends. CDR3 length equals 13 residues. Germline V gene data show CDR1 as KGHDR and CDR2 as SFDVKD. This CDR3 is CATSDYLRETQYF. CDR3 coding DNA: TGTGCCACCAGTGACTACCTACGGGAGACCCAGTACTTC.

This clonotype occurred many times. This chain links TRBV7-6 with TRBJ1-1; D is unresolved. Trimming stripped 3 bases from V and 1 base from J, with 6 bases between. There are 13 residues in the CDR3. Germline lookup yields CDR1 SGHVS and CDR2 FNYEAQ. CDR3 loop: CASSFDWNTEAFF. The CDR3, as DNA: TGTGCCAGCAGCTTCGACTGGAACACTGAAGCTTTCTTT.

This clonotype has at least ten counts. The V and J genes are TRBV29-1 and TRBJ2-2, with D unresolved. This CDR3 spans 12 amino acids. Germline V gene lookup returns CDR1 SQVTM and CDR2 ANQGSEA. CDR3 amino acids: CSASVNTGELFF. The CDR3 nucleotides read TGCAGTGCTTCCGTTAACACCGGGGAGCTGTTTTTT.

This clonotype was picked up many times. The CDR3 DNA sequence: TGTGCCAGCGGTACAGGCCCCTCCTACGAGCAGTACTTC. Translation gives CASGTGPSYEQYF. The chain recombines TRBV6-1 with TRBJ2-7, with a tentative D call TRBD1 (5 bases). Germline assignment: CDR1 MNHNS and CDR2 SASEGT. Between the trimmed V and J ends, which lost 8 bases and 0 bases, there was a span of 11 bases. The CDR3 contains 13 residues.

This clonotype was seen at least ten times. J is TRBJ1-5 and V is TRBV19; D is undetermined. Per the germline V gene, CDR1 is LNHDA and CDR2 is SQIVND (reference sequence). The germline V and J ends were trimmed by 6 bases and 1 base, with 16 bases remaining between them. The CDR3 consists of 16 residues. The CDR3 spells CASSLDGPKSNQPQHF. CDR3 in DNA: TGTGCCAGTAGCCTCGACGGACCAAAGAGCAATCAGCCCCAGCATTTT.

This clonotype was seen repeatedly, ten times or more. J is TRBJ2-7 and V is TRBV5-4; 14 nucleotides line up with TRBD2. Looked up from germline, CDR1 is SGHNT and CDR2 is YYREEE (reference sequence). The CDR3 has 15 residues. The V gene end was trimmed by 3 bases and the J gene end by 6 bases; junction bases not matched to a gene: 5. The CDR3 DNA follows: TGTGCCAGCAGCTGGGAGGGACTAGCGGGAGTCGAGCAGTACTTC. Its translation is CASSWEGLAGVEQYF.